Listed below are T cell receptor beta chains from one sample, sequenced in a study of PD-1 blockade in classical Hodgkin lymphoma. Method: immunoSEQ multiplex PCR; TCRdb's copy keeps in-frame clones and lacks some. The profile shows about 27,000 clones, about 91% of them singletons. This material consisted of CD8+ T cells from blood, taken at baseline. The receptors come from a human donor with classical Hodgkin lymphoma. Each CDR3 is given with its conserved first and last residue. For some rows the clone size is stated as once, few or many, or as a class when expanded; others skip it.

v_call clone_size cdr3_aa
TRBV4-1 - CASSQDVPTPYEQYF
TRBV15 - CATSGSGNTIYF
TRBV7-3 - CASSLDSERAPDTQYF
TRBV30 - CAWRSSAGGTNYGYTF
TRBV27 - CASSGDRGLSGELFF
TRBV19 - CASSIWGLAVDNEQFF
TRBV27 - CASSTGTSGGWTGELFF
TRBV28 once CASSFYGRGRWNTEAFF
TRBV30 - CAWTPLRTVPNTEAFF
TRBV19 - CASSIEGETRKTQYF
TRBV2 - CASVAREQYF
TRBV27 - CASSYRLDQPQHF
TRBV9 - CASSVVLGMNTEAFF
TRBV28 - CASSLWSWAYEQYF
TRBV5-1 - CASSLRSMNTEAFF
TRBV9 - CASSVADRVYTDTQYF
TRBV28 - CASLRQGSYEQYF
TRBV5-1 once CASRSGLAGNEQYF
TRBV11-2 - CASSTGFTSTDTQYF
TRBV28 - CASNPTGTGANEKLFF